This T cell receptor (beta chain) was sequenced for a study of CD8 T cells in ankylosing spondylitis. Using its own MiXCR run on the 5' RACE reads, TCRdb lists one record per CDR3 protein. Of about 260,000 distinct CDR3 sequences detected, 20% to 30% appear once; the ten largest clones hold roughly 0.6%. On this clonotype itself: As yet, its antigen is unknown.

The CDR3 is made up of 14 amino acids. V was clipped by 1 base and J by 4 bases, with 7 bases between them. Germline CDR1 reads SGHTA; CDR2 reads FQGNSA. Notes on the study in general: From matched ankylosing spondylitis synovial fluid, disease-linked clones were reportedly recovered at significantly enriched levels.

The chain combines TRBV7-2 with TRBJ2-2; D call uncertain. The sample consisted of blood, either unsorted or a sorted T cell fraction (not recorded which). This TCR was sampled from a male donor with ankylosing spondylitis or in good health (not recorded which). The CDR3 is CASSLVQVTGELFF. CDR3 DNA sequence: TGTGCCAGCAGCTTAGTTCAGGTCACCGGGGAGCTGTTTTTT.